Each of the 14 T cell receptor beta chains below was sequenced from the same sample in a study of T cell responses to AZD1222 COVID-19 vaccine. Clones were sequenced by immunoSEQ multiplex PCR, and TCRdb holds only the in-frame ones, with some missing. The sample carries over 90,000 clones, approximately 90% recorded once. The material sequenced was peripheral blood, taken on day 0 of AZD1222 vaccination. All receptors derive from an adult in good health.

Here the CDR3 reads CSASMGQGSREQFF. The CDR3 nucleotides read TGCAGTGCTAGTATGGGACAGGGTTCACGGGAGCAGTTCTTC. This chain connects TRBV20-1 to TRBJ2-1, with 9 positions matching TRBD1. Germline values: CDR1 DFQATT, CDR2 SNEGSKA (reference sequence). There are 14 residues in the CDR3. V dropped 3 bases and J dropped 10; count of bases not matched to a gene: 10.

This chain connects TRBV30 to TRBJ1-2; 7 bases map to TRBD1. Trimming at V came to 0 bases and at J to 1 base, leaving 23 bases not matched to a gene. The CDR3 contains 21 residues. Germline CDR1 GTSNPN, CDR2 SVGIG (reference sequence). The chain's CDR3 is CAWSVRWEAGGVGSLNYGYTF. DNA for the CDR3: TGTGCCTGGAGTGTACGTTGGGAGGCAGGGGGTGTTGGGTCCCTTAACTATGGCTACACCTTC. The complete variable domain, with remaining parts taken from reference TRBV30 and TRBJ1-2, reads SQTIHQWPATLVQPVGSPLSLECTVEGTSNPNLYWYRQAAGRGLQLLFYSVGIGQISSEVPQNLSASRPQDRQFILSSKKLLLSDSGFYLCAWSVRWEAGGVGSLNYGYTFGSGTRLTVV.

On this clone: One end of the junction is discordant with germline, which a read error may explain. The chain joins TRBV19 to TRBJ1-2, with 7 nucleotides matching TRBD1. Per the germline V gene, CDR1 is LNHDA and CDR2 is SQIVND (reference sequence). The CDR3 has 13 residues. The CDR3 DNA reads as TGTGCCAGTAGTGCCCAAAACAGGGGAAAGACAGCCTTC. Its translation is CASSAQNRGKTAF.

V and J are TRBV5-1 and TRBJ1-1; TRBD1 aligns across 7 bases. CDR3 length: 17 residues. CDR1 SGHRS and CDR2 YFSETQ come from the germline V gene. V shed 4 bases, J shed 0 bases, and the junction held 12 bases outside the gene matches. The CDR3 DNA reads as TGCGCCAGCAGCCTGACAGGGTTCCCCTCTATGAACACTGAAGCTTTCTTT. Translation gives CASSLTGFPSMNTEAFF.

The V and J genes are TRBV3-1 (or the pseudogene TRBV3-2) and TRBJ1-2, with D uncertain. The germline gives CDR1 LGHDT, CDR2 YNNKEL (reference sequence). V lost 4 bases and J lost 0, with 12 bases in between. This CDR3 region has 15 residues. The CDR3 region has the DNA TGTGCCAGCAGCCCGTCAACCGGAGCTAACTATGGCTACACCTTC. As protein: CASSPSTGANYGYTF.

The chain has TRBV5-1 and TRBJ2-5; D uncertain. This CDR3 comprises 13 residues. The germline V gene encodes CDR1 SGHRS and CDR2 YFSETQ. The germline V and J ends were trimmed by 2 bases and 3 bases, with 8 bases remaining between them. CDR3 protein: CASSFRLKETQYF. In DNA form, the CDR3 reads TGCGCCAGCAGCTTCCGACTGAAAGAGACCCAGTACTTC.

V and J are TRBV11-2 and TRBJ1-1, with 8 bases fitting TRBD1. With 4 bases clipped from V and 3 bases from J, the junction kept 1 base outside the gene matches. This CDR3 is 13 amino acids long. Germline V gives CDR1 SGHAT, CDR2 FQNNGV. This CDR3 is CASSSDRDTEAFF. The CDR3 DNA reads as TGTGCCAGCAGCTCGGACAGGGACACTGAAGCTTTCTTT.

The chain employs TRBV19 and TRBJ1-5; D call uncertain. V was pared by 3 bases and J by 4 bases, with 4 bases between. The CDR3 spans 12 residues. CDR1 is LNHDA and CDR2 is SQIVND in the germline V gene (reference sequence). The CDR3 nucleotides read TGTGCCAGTAGTATTGTTAATCAGCCCCAGCATTTT. The encoded protein is CASSIVNQPQHF.

This clone has a single count. The J gene is TRBJ1-1, the V gene TRBV29-1; TRBD1 matches at 7 bases. V shed 5 bases, J shed 5 bases, and the junction held 2 bases outside the gene matches. This CDR3 is 11 amino acids long. From germline, CDR1 is SQVTM and CDR2 ANQGSEA. The CDR3 region is CSVNRGTEAFF. CDR3 DNA: TGCAGCGTTAACAGGGGTACTGAAGCTTTCTTT.

This chain links TRBV5-1 with TRBJ2-5, with 14 bases that match TRBD2. Germline CDR1 SGHRS, CDR2 YFSETQ. V lost 4 bases and J lost 4; bases outside the gene matches: 12. This CDR3 is 18 amino acids long. As DNA, the CDR3 is TGCGCCAGCAGCACCGGACTAGCGGGGGGAACGTGGGCAGAGACCCAGTACTTC. Residues: CASSTGLAGGTWAETQYF.

This clone was counted only a few times. This sequence joins TRBV30 and TRBJ2-7; D remains ambiguous. The CDR3 has 12 residues. The V and J ends lost 2 bases and 2 bases respectively, with 7 bases between them. Germline CDR1 reads GTSNPN; CDR2 reads SVGIG (reference sequence). The CDR3 here is CAWSPRAYEQYF. The CDR3, as DNA: TGTGCCTGGAGTCCCAGAGCCTACGAGCAGTACTTC.

V is TRBV29-1 and J is TRBJ1-1; 7 bases are a match to TRBD1. V was pared by 7 bases and J by 1 base, with 9 bases of the junction left unmatched. Germline CDR1 SQVTM, CDR2 ANQGSEA. This CDR3 region has 14 residues. CDR3 sequence (DNA): TGCAGCGCCGGGGACAGACTCAGGAACACTGAAGCTTTCTTT. This codes for CSAGDRLRNTEAFF.

This chain uses TRBV28 with TRBJ2-7, with D unresolved. The CDR3 sequence is 12 residues long. Germline V lookup: CDR1 MDHEN, CDR2 SYDVKM. Trimming cost V 5 bases and J 2 bases, with 7 bases left between them. This CDR3 reads CASSVPPYEQYF. CDR3 in DNA: TGTGCCAGCAGTGTCCCTCCCTACGAGCAGTACTTC.

The rearrangement uses TRBV28 and TRBJ2-1, with 8 bases lining up with TRBD2. CDR1 MDHEN and CDR2 SYDVKM come from the germline V gene. This CDR3 contains 15 residues. With V trimmed by 5 bases and J by 3 bases, 6 bases remained unmatched. The CDR3 sequence is CASSPTSGHYNEQFF. Here the CDR3 DNA reads TGTGCCAGCAGTCCCACTAGCGGACACTACAATGAGCAGTTCTTC.